What follows are 8 T cell receptor beta chains derived from one specimen sequenced in a study of regulatory T cells in long-lasting Graves disease. Time point reported: newly diagnosed GD, antithyroid drugs for less than 3 months. Isolated PBMC RNA provided the starting material for the TCR library. The authors built TCR beta libraries using iRepertoire HTBI primers and Arm-PCR of CDR3 regions. TCRdb reprocessed the multiplex PCR reads with MiXCR, giving one entry per CDR3 protein. Of 250,000 or so distinct CDR3 sequences in the sample, approximately 20% were seen once. These data were likewise used in another study, on T cells in Graves' hyperthyroidism and ophthalmopathy.

The sample consisted of peripheral blood mononuclear cells (PBMCs), taken at new diagnosis, from a patient treated with antithyroid drugs. These receptors all stem from a woman aged 25 to 39 with Graves disease.

For this clonotype: A clone one base away is much larger, so this may be a read error. The CDR3 end shows no conserved phenylalanine or tryptophan, and so a read error is likely. V usage is TRBV20-1 and J usage is TRBJ1-1, with D unclear. CDR3 length: 12 residues. V shed 0 bases and J shed 0 bases, with 2 bases lying between them. The germline V gene has CDR1 DFQATT and CDR2 SNEGSKA (reference sequence). This CDR3 reads CSAREVNTEAFL. The CDR3 bases are TGCAGTGCTAGAGAGGTGAACACTGAAGCTTTCCTT.

In its sample, this clonotype was seen many times. In DNA form, the CDR3 reads TGTGCCAGCAGCTCCGCGACAGGGGTGGGTTATGGCTACACCTTC. It translates to CASSSATGVGYGYTF. This sequence joins TRBV7-9 and TRBJ1-2; 8 bases align to TRBD1. V lost 4 bases and J lost 5; bases outside the gene matches: 9. The CDR3 extends over 15 amino acids. From germline, CDR1 is SEHNR and CDR2 FQNEAQ (reference sequence).

This clonotype has at least ten counts. The CDR3 nucleotides read TGTGCCAGCAGCCTGTTACGGGGCAATGAGCAGTTCTTC. Its protein is CASSLLRGNEQFF. The chain links TRBV7-3 to TRBJ2-1; D might be TRBD2 (5 bases). In germline, CDR1 is SGHTA, CDR2 FQGTGA. V was pared by 5 bases and J by 6 bases, with 11 bases between. The CDR3 extends over 13 amino acids.

This clonotype occurred a few times. The chain joins TRBV27 to TRBJ2-4; 8 positions match TRBD2. The junction had 13 bases not matched to a gene; V was cut back by 6 bases and J by 0 bases. The CDR3 consists of 18 residues. Per germline, CDR1 MNHEY and CDR2 SMNVEV (reference sequence). The CDR3 loop reads CASRAGGRGLVAKNIQYF. The CDR3, as DNA: TGTGCCAGCAGGGCGGGGGGCCGCGGTCTAGTAGCCAAAAACATTCAGTACTTC.

This clonotype came up many times. This chain uses TRBV5-1 with TRBJ2-1, with 7 bases matching TRBD2. Losses at the gene ends were 0 bases for V and 2 bases for J; bases not matched to a gene: 5. The CDR3 is made up of 16 amino acids. Germline-derived CDR1 and CDR2 are SGHRS and YFSETQ. CDR3 residues: CASSLVAGVTYNEQFF. The DNA of the CDR3 is TGCGCCAGCAGCTTGGTCGCGGGGGTTACCTACAATGAGCAGTTCTTC. Complete variable domain (other parts from reference TRBV5-1 and TRBJ2-1): KAGVTQTPRYLIKTRGQQVTLSCSPISGHRSVSWYQQTPGQGLQFLFEYFSETQRNKGNFPGRFSGRQFSNSRSEMNVSTLELGDSALYLCASSLVAGVTYNEQFFGPGTRLTVL.

The table lists this clonotype with many counts. The CDR3 protein is CASSYSTGTQETQYF. The CDR3 DNA reads as TGTGCCAGCAGTTACTCAACAGGAACTCAAGAGACCCAGTACTTC. The V gene is TRBV6-5, the J gene TRBJ2-5; the D gene is possibly TRBD1 (5 bases). V lost 0 bases and J 2 bases, leaving 10 bases between the germline ends. Germline CDR1 reads MNHEY; CDR2 reads SVGAGI. This CDR3 spans 15 amino acids.

V gene TRBV19 combines with J gene TRBJ2-1; weak D call: TRBD2 (5 bases). The CDR3 spans 17 residues. Germline V gene data show CDR1 as LNHDA and CDR2 as SQIVND (reference sequence). V was shortened by 4 bases and J by 6 bases, with 22 bases between the two germline ends. The CDR3 DNA is TGTGCCAGTAGTACATTGACTACGGGTCTAGCCCTCAATGAGCAGTTCTTC. Its translation is CASSTLTTGLALNEQFF.

In its sample, this clonotype was seen many times. The chain employs TRBV20-1 and TRBJ1-1, with D unclear. Germline values: CDR1 DFQATT, CDR2 SNEGSKA (reference sequence). The V end was cut by 6 bases, the J end by 1 base, with 12 bases between. CDR3 length: 13 residues. Here the CDR3 reads CSAPPWGNTEAFF. CDR3 nucleotides: TGCAGTGCCCCCCCGTGGGGGAACACTGAAGCTTTCTTT.